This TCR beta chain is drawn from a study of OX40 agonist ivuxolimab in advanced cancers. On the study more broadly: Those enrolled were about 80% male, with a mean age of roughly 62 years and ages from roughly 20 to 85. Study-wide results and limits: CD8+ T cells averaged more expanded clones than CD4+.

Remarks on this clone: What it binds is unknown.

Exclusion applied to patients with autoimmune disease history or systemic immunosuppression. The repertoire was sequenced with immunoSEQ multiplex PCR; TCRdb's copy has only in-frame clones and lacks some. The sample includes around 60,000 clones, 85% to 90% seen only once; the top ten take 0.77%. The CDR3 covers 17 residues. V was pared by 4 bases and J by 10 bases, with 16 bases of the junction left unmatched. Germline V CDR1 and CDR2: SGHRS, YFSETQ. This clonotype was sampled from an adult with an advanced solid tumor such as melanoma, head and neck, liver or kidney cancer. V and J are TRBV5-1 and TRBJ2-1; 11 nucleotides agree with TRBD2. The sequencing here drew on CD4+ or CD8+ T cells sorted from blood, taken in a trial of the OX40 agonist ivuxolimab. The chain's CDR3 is CASSLGGTSGIAGEQFF. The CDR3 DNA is TGCGCCAGCAGCCTGGGTGGGACTAGCGGCATCGCGGGGGAGCAGTTCTTC.